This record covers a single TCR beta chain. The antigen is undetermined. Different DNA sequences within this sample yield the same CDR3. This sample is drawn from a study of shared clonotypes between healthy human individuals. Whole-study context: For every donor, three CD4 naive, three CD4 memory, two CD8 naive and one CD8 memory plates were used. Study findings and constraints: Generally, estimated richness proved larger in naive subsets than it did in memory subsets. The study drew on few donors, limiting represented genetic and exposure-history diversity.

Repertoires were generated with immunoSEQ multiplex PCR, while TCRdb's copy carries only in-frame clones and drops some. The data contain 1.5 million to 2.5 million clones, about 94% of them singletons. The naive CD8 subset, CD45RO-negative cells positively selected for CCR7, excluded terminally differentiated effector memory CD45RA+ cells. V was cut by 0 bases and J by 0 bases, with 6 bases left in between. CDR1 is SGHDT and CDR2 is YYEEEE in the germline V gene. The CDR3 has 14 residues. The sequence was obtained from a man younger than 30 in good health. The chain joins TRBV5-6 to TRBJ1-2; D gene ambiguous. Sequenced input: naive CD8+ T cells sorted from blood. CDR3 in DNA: TGTGCCAGCAGCTTGGCGGGCTCTAACTATGGCTACACCTTC. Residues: CASSLAGSNYGYTF.